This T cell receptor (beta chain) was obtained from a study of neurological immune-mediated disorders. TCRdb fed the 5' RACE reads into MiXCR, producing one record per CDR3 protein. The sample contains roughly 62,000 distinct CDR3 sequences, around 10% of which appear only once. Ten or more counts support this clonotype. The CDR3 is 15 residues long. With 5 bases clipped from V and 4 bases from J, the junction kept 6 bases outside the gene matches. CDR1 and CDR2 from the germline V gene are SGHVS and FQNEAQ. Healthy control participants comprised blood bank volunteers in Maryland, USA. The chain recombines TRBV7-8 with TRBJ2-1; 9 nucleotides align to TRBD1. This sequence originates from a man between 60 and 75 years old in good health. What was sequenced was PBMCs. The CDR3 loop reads CASSPGDRVYNEQFF. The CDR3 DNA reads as TGTGCCAGCAGCCCGGGGGACAGGGTGTACAATGAGCAGTTCTTC.